The 25 T cell receptor beta chains given below trace back to one sample, sequenced in a study of blood T cell repertoires in COVID-19. Clones were read by immunoSEQ multiplex PCR, and TCRdb kept only the in-frame ones, dropping some. In the table there are 180,000 or so clones, over 80% of which are singletons. The material sequenced was peripheral blood. These receptors all stem from a woman aged 50 to 65 with acute or convalescent COVID-19.

In its sample, this clone was seen once. Distinct nucleotide sequences in the sample also encode this CDR3. V and J are TRBV7-9 and TRBJ1-2, with D perhaps TRBD1 (6 bases). Germline V gene lookup returns CDR1 SEHNR and CDR2 FQNEAQ (reference sequence). V was shortened by 8 bases and J by 4 bases, with 26 bases between the two germline ends. CDR3 length: 17 amino acids. The CDR3 DNA follows: TGTGCCAGCCACCCCGGAGGTGGGCAGGGGAAAATCTATGGCTACACCTTC. This gives the protein CASHPGGGQGKIYGYTF.

The chain links TRBV5-4 to TRBJ2-2; D is perhaps TRBD1 (6 bases). The CDR3 runs 15 residues. Looked up from germline, CDR1 is SGHNT and CDR2 is YYREEE (reference sequence). With 4 bases removed from V and 2 bases from J, the gap between germline ends came to 12 bases. The CDR3 DNA reads as TGTGCCAGCAGCATAGGACAGACTAACACCGGGGAGCTGTTTTTT. Its protein is CASSIGQTNTGELFF.

The chain is built from TRBV24-1 and TRBJ1-4; D is unresolved. Germline-derived CDR1 and CDR2 are KGHDR and SFDVKD. The CDR3 runs 17 residues. Trimming pared 3 bases from V and 4 bases from J, leaving 17 bases between. Here the CDR3 reads CATSDPRRPRVNEKLFF. As DNA, the CDR3 is TGTGCCACCAGTGATCCTCGAAGACCGCGGGTTAATGAAAAACTGTTTTTT.

The table lists this clone with a count of one. This chain uses TRBV2 with TRBJ1-2; 7 positions agree with TRBD1. Germline loops: CDR1 SNHLY, CDR2 FYNNEI. The CDR3 is 12 amino acids. V gave up 3 bases and J gave up 13 bases; unmatched junction bases: 8. CDR3 residues: CASSEGTAIVTF. The CDR3 bases are TGTGCCAGCAGTGAGGGGACAGCCATAGTCACCTTC.

The CDR3 protein is CASSLTGGVYEQYF. The CDR3 nucleotides are TGTGCCAGCAGCCTCACAGGGGGCGTTTACGAGCAGTACTTC. The chain is built from TRBV3-1 (or the pseudogene TRBV3-2) and TRBJ2-7; TRBD1 aligns across 9 bases. The germline V gene has CDR1 LGHDT and CDR2 YNNKEL (reference sequence). J was trimmed by 4 bases and V by 4 bases; bases with no gene match: 5. CDR3 length: 14 amino acids.

The chain has TRBV23-1 and TRBJ2-6; 7 bases align to TRBD1. TRBV23-1 is known as an ORF, though its function is uncertain. V lost 0 bases and J lost 0; bases outside the gene matches: 17. The CDR3 length is 22 residues. In DNA form, the CDR3 reads TGCGCCAGCAGTCAATCGGGAGCTACACGACAGGGCCCACGCTCTGGGGCCAACGTCCTGACTTTC. The encoded protein is CASSQSGATRQGPRSGANVLTF.

This clone was picked up a small number of times. The V and J genes are TRBV2 and TRBJ2-7; 9 bases agree with TRBD2. CDR1 SNHLY and CDR2 FYNNEI come from the germline V gene. V trimming: 6 bases; J trimming: 11 bases; junction bases outside the gene matches: 8. This CDR3 comprises 12 residues. This CDR3 is CASRYQREDKYF. Here the CDR3 DNA reads TGTGCCAGCAGATACCAGCGGGAGGATAAGTACTTC. The variable domain in full, with the rest retrieved from reference TRBV2 and TRBJ2-7, is EPEVTQTPSHQVTQMGQEVILRCVPISNHLYFYWYRQILGQKVEFLVSFYNNEISEKSEIFDDQFSVERPDGSNFTLKIRSTKLEDSAMYFCASRYQREDKYFGPGTRLTVT.

The gene calls are TRBV5-1 and TRBJ2-5; D gene ambiguous. Between the trimmed V and J ends, which lost 4 bases and 0 bases, there was a span of 16 bases. The CDR3 runs 16 residues. From germline, CDR1 is SGHRS and CDR2 YFSETQ. The CDR3 loop is CASSRTLSVDQETQYF. CDR3 coding DNA: TGCGCCAGCAGCAGAACCCTAAGCGTAGACCAAGAGACCCAGTACTTC.

The chain combines TRBV14 with TRBJ1-6, with TRBD1 as a possible D gene (6 bases). Trimming took 2 bases from V and 0 from J, leaving 11 bases between them. From germline, CDR1 is SGHDN and CDR2 FVKESK. This CDR3 comprises 17 residues. The CDR3 is CASSQSTGSSYNSPLHF. The DNA of the CDR3 is TGTGCCAGCAGCCAAAGCACAGGGAGCTCCTATAATTCACCCCTCCACTTT.

The CDR3 here is CASSVTGNSGNTIYF. CDR3 nucleotide sequence: TGTGCCAGCAGCGTAACAGGGAATAGTGGAAACACCATATATTTT. The chain combines TRBV9 with TRBJ1-3; D is possibly TRBD1 (6 bases). Trimming removed 1 base from V and 3 bases from J, with 11 bases in between. Germline assignment: CDR1 SGDLS and CDR2 YYNGEE. The CDR3 covers 15 residues.

The rearrangement links TRBV18 to TRBJ2-5; maybe TRBD2 (5 bases). Trimming stripped 6 bases from V and 0 bases from J, with 11 bases between. Germline CDR1 and CDR2: KGHSH and LQKENI. The CDR3 spans 14 residues. The CDR3 nucleotides are TGTGCCAGCTCCGCAGGACTTAACCAAGAGACCCAGTACTTC. This sequence encodes CASSAGLNQETQYF.

The V and J genes are TRBV9 and TRBJ2-5; TRBD1 aligns across 9 bases. CDR1 is SGDLS, CDR2 YYNGEE, per germline. This CDR3 is built from 15 residues. V trimming: 4 bases; J trimming: 3 bases; junction bases outside the gene matches: 7. CDR3 DNA sequence: TGTGCCAGCAGCCCCTCCGGGACAGGGAAAGAGACCCAGTACTTC. As protein: CASSPSGTGKETQYF.

The rearrangement uses TRBV19 and TRBJ1-1, with D possibly being TRBD1 (6 bases). The CDR3 covers 15 residues. V lost 6 bases and J lost 0, with 14 bases in between. CDR1 and CDR2 (germline): LNHDA, SQIVND (reference sequence). The CDR3 DNA reads TGTGCCAGTAGGGACATGGGACAACTGAACACTGAAGCTTTCTTT. Its translation: CASRDMGQLNTEAFF.

Comments on this clone: The sample holds other DNA sequences that translate to the same CDR3. This rearrangement joins TRBV7-2 to TRBJ2-2; D unclear. The CDR3 spans 15 residues. Trimming took 0 bases from V and 0 from J, leaving 5 bases between them. CDR1 is SGHTA and CDR2 is FQGNSA in the germline V gene. CDR3 protein: CASSLAVTNTGELFF. DNA of the CDR3: TGTGCCAGCAGCTTAGCCGTAACGAACACCGGGGAGCTGTTTTTT.

The V gene is TRBV19, the J gene TRBJ1-4, with D possibly TRBD1 on 5 matching bases. Per the germline V gene, CDR1 is LNHDA and CDR2 is SQIVND (reference sequence). The CDR3 loop spans 13 amino acids. Trimming cost V 5 bases and J 8 bases, with 12 bases left between them. Here the CDR3 DNA reads TGTGCCAGTAGTGTCCAGGGTTACGAAAAACTGTTTTTT. As protein: CASSVQGYEKLFF. Full variable domain (remainder filled in from reference TRBV19 and TRBJ1-4): DGGITQSPKYLFRKEGQNVTLSCEQNLNHDAMYWYRQDPGQGLRLIYYSQIVNDFQKGDIAEGYSVSREKKESFPLTVTSAQKNPTAFYLCASSVQGYEKLFFGSGTQLSVL.

The chain combines TRBV7-2 with TRBJ2-5; 7 bases fit TRBD2. The CDR3 extends over 14 amino acids. From germline, CDR1 is SGHTA and CDR2 FQGNSA. The V and J ends lost 0 bases and 5 bases, in that order; junction bases with no gene match: 3. CDR3 loop: CASSLAGGVETQYF. CDR3 sequence (DNA): TGTGCCAGCAGCTTAGCGGGGGGGGTGGAGACCCAGTACTTC.

This clone was seen once. The chain recombines TRBV29-1 with TRBJ1-2, with TRBD1 identical over 7 bases. V dropped 7 bases and J dropped 2; count of bases not matched to a gene: 4. Germline V gives CDR1 SQVTM, CDR2 ANQGSEA. The CDR3 has 12 amino acids. Here the CDR3 reads CSGQGENYGYTF. CDR3 in DNA: TGCAGCGGACAGGGTGAAAACTATGGCTACACCTTC.

CDR3 sequence: CASSLSGGTSYEQYF. The CDR3 DNA is TGTGCCAGCAGCTTAAGCGGGGGAACCTCCTACGAGCAGTACTTC. This chain connects TRBV7-3 to TRBJ2-7; 7 bases match TRBD2. This CDR3 has 15 amino acids. Germline-derived CDR1 and CDR2 are SGHTA and FQGTGA. V lost 1 base and J lost 0; bases outside the gene matches: 3.

The chain has TRBV3-1 (or the pseudogene TRBV3-2) and TRBJ1-1; D perhaps matches TRBD1 (5 bases). Per the germline V gene, CDR1 is LGHDT and CDR2 is YNNKEL (reference sequence). The V gene lost 1 base and the J gene lost 1 base, with 10 bases spanning the gap. There are 15 residues in the CDR3. Here the CDR3 reads CASSQGTDRNTEAFF. CDR3 nucleotide sequence: TGTGCCAGCAGCCAAGGAACTGACAGGAACACTGAAGCTTTCTTT.

This clone came up a few times. V and J are TRBV7-9 and TRBJ1-2, with TRBD1 as a possible D gene (5 bases). CDR1 and CDR2 (germline): SEHNR, FQNEAQ (reference sequence). Trimming removed 1 base at V and 4 bases at J, with 13 bases between. This CDR3 has 15 residues. The DNA of the CDR3 is TGTGCCAGCAGCTTAGGGGCGACAGATTTCTATGGCTACACCTTC. Protein product: CASSLGATDFYGYTF.

The chain joins TRBV19 to TRBJ2-2; D not resolved. CDR1 is LNHDA and CDR2 is SQIVND in the germline V gene (reference sequence). The CDR3 length is 14 residues. V dropped 6 bases and J dropped 4 bases, with 12 bases sitting between them. CDR3 sequence: CASRPTDSTGELFF. The CDR3 DNA follows: TGTGCCAGTAGGCCCACTGACTCCACCGGGGAGCTGTTTTTT.

The rearrangement joins TRBV18 to TRBJ1-1; D is uncertain. The V gene lost 3 bases and the J gene lost 5 bases, with 13 bases spanning the gap. The length of the CDR3 is 14 residues. CDR1 KGHSH and CDR2 LQKENI come from the germline V gene. Here the CDR3 DNA reads TGTGCCAGCTCACCGGGCGGGTACGGGACTGAAGCTTTCTTT. It codes for CASSPGGYGTEAFF.

The chain is built from TRBV18 and TRBJ1-3; possibly TRBD1 for D (5 bases). The CDR3 has 14 residues. Germline CDR1 and CDR2: KGHSH and LQKENI. Trimming stripped 1 base from V and 10 bases from J, with 14 bases between. The CDR3 loop reads CASSPRQGWQTIYF. CDR3 DNA sequence: TGTGCCAGCTCACCACGGCAGGGCTGGCAGACCATATATTTT.

The chain couples TRBV6-5 to TRBJ1-6; 7 bases map to TRBD1. This CDR3 spans 14 amino acids. Germline V gene sequence: CDR1 MNHEY, CDR2 SVGAGI. J was trimmed by 7 bases and V by 4 bases; bases with no gene match: 4. For the CDR3, the DNA is TGTGCCAGCAGTTTCGGACAGGAAAATTCACCCCTCCACTTT. It codes for CASSFGQENSPLHF.

The chain joins TRBV2 to TRBJ1-2; possibly TRBD1 for D (6 bases). V shed 8 bases and J shed 4 bases, with 17 bases lying between them. The CDR3 contains 14 residues. The germline CDR1 and CDR2 sequences are SNHLY and FYNNEI. The CDR3: CASYNREVGYGYTF. The DNA for the CDR3 is TGTGCCAGCTATAACAGGGAAGTAGGCTATGGCTACACCTTC. Full variable domain (outside the CDR3, taken from reference TRBV2 and TRBJ1-2): EPEVTQTPSHQVTQMGQEVILRCVPISNHLYFYWYRQILGQKVEFLVSFYNNEISEKSEIFDDQFSVERPDGSNFTLKIRSTKLEDSAMYFCASYNREVGYGYTFGSGTRLTVV.